This TCR beta chain was captured by sequencing in a study of blood T cell repertoires in COVID-19. Study-level background: Some COVID-19 samples were acute and others convalescent; all came from the United States, Italy and Spain.

Recruits, aged roughly 18 to 90 years, lived in 20 to 30 US areas. Cohort allocation depended upon clinical history that participants reported. Generated by immunoSEQ multiplex PCR, the TCRdb table keeps only in-frame clones and is missing some. The sample records 300,000 to 350,000 clones, nearly 90% being singletons. This clone was recorded once. The CDR3 runs 17 residues. V trimming: 1 base; J trimming: 0 bases; junction bases outside the gene matches: 5. The germline CDR1 and CDR2 sequences are MDHEN and SYDVKM. This chain links TRBV28 with TRBJ1-1; the match to TRBD1 covers 10 bases. The TCR sequence derives from a woman under 30 with acute COVID-19. The sample comprised PBMCs or T cells enriched from blood (not recorded which). The CDR3 coding sequence is TGTGCCAGCAGTTTATTAGGGACAGGGGTCATGAACACTGAAGCTTTCTTT. It encodes CASSLLGTGVMNTEAFF.